The clone carrying this T cell receptor (beta chain) is a singleton in its sample. The antigen is unknown. The junction does not match germline at one end; this may be a read error. This record belongs to a study of tumor and adjacent non-tumor tissue in lung cancer. Study overall: On average, productive TCRbeta reads reached around 4 million per sample. Findings and caveats of the study: Normal lung showed higher cumulative top 100 clone frequency than tumor. Higher tumor TCR diversity was associated with shorter survival.

RNA was extracted from bulk tissue without any cell sorting. Donors were chemotherapy-naive, newly diagnosed lung cancer surgical patients in China, August–November 2014. Three rounds of nested PCR, following a modified ARM-PCR protocol, produced the TCRbeta library. One entry per CDR3 protein, called by TCRdb with MiXCR from the multiplex PCR reads. The table has just over 200,000 distinct CDR3 sequences, around 70% seen once. The length of the CDR3 is 14 residues. Germline-derived CDR1 and CDR2 are WSHSY and SAAADI. J is TRBJ1-1 and V is TRBV10-2; 7 bases are a match to TRBD1. The receptor's source is a man in his 60s with non-small cell lung cancer. Material: lung tumor tissue. CDR3 amino acids: CASSETTGFTEAFF. The CDR3 nucleotides read TGCGCCAGTAGTGAGACGACAGGGTTCACTGAAGCTTTCTTT.